Listed here are 28 T cell receptor beta chains from one sample, sequenced in a study of blood T cell repertoires in COVID-19. Assay used: immunoSEQ multiplex PCR; TCRdb lists only in-frame clones, some missing. Of about 38,000 clones detected, roughly 70% appear once; the ten largest clones hold approximately 10%. Sequences were obtained from peripheral blood. The receptors stem from a man between 65 and 79 years old with COVID-19, enrolled during active disease.

This clone was picked up a small number of times. V gene TRBV24-1 combines with J gene TRBJ2-1, with 7 bases that match TRBD2. After removal of 4 bases from V and 8 bases from J, the junction contained 4 bases not matched to a gene. The CDR3 has 13 amino acids. The germline gives CDR1 KGHDR, CDR2 SFDVKD. CDR3 coding DNA: TGTGCCACCAGTGACTACGGGGGGTATGAGCAGTTCTTC. Protein: CATSDYGGYEQFF.

The chain uses TRBV6-5 and TRBJ1-2, with a possible D match to TRBD1 (6 bases). The V and J ends lost 7 bases and 6 bases respectively, with 15 bases between them. Germline V gene sequence: CDR1 MNHEY, CDR2 SVGAGI. CDR3 size: 13 residues. The CDR3 spells CASTPTGLDGYTF. The CDR3 DNA is TGTGCCAGCACCCCGACAGGACTCGATGGCTACACCTTC.

This chain uses TRBV27 with TRBJ2-3; TRBD1 aligns across 7 bases. With V trimmed by 4 bases and J by 8 bases, 9 bases remained unmatched. This CDR3 contains 14 residues. The germline gives CDR1 MNHEY, CDR2 SMNVEV (reference sequence). CDR3 amino acids: CASSWGQRRGTQYF. The CDR3 region has the DNA TGTGCCAGCAGTTGGGGACAGAGGAGAGGTACGCAGTATTTT.

The chain joins TRBV6-4 to TRBJ2-3, with 14 bases matching TRBD2. V lost 0 bases, J lost 2 bases, and 7 bases stayed unmatched. The germline V gene has CDR1 MRHNA and CDR2 SNTAGT. CDR3 length: 19 residues. The CDR3 loop reads CASSDSTQGLAGVTDTQYF. CDR3 bases: TGTGCCAGCAGTGACTCCACCCAGGGACTAGCGGGAGTCACAGATACGCAGTATTTT.

The V gene is TRBV6-5, the J gene TRBJ2-2, with TRBD1 matching 8 bases. The CDR3 has 14 residues. Trimming at V came to 6 bases and at J to 6 bases, leaving 6 bases not matched to a gene. Germline V gives CDR1 MNHEY, CDR2 SVGAGI. The CDR3 nucleotides are TGTGCCAGCAGCAGACAGGGGAAATCCGGGGAGCTGTTTTTT. Protein product: CASSRQGKSGELFF.

The gene calls are TRBV10-3 and TRBJ1-1; TRBD1 is a possible D gene (6 bases). CDR3 size: 13 residues. Germline-derived CDR1 and CDR2 are ENHRY and SYGVKD. The V end lost 11 bases, the J end lost 2 bases, and 15 bases lay between the germline ends. CDR3 region: CAVCRGLNTEAFF. CDR3 in DNA: TGTGCCGTCTGCAGGGGCCTCAACACTGAAGCTTTCTTT.

The rearrangement joins TRBV6-5 to TRBJ2-1; D gene uncertain. The V end lost 9 bases, the J end lost 4 bases, and 16 bases lay between the germline ends. This CDR3 contains 14 residues. The germline V gene has CDR1 MNHEY and CDR2 SVGAGI. CDR3 in DNA: TGTGCCAGTTCCCGAGATACCCTGTACAATGAGCAGTTCTTC. Its protein product is CASSRDTLYNEQFF.

This clone was counted between two and nine times. V is TRBV5-4 and J is TRBJ2-7; D gene unclear. The CDR3 sequence is 11 residues long. The germline V and J ends were trimmed by 1 base and 6 bases, with 5 bases remaining between them. CDR1 and CDR2 from the germline V gene are SGHNT and YYREEE (reference sequence). CDR3 residues: CASSLLGEQYF. The CDR3 DNA is TGTGCCAGCAGCTTGCTCGGCGAGCAGTACTTC. The full variable domain, rest sourced from reference TRBV5-4 and TRBJ2-7, is ETGVTQSPTHLIKTRGQQVTLRCSSQSGHNTVSWYQQALGQGPQFIFQYYREEENGRGNFPPRFSGLQFPNYSSELNVNALELDDSALYLCASSLLGEQYFGPGTRLTVT.

CDR3 bases: TGTGCCAGCAGCGTTACCGGGACTAGCAAAGAGACCCAGTACTTC. This translates into CASSVTGTSKETQYF. This chain connects TRBV9 to TRBJ2-5, with 9 bases aligning to TRBD2. This CDR3 is built from 15 residues. Germline assignment: CDR1 SGDLS and CDR2 YYNGEE. V was pared by 2 bases and J by 3 bases, with 5 bases of the junction left unmatched.

The V call is TRBV5-5, the J call TRBJ2-7, with 7 bases aligning to TRBD2. Looked up from germline, CDR1 is SGHKS and CDR2 is YYEKEE (reference sequence). J lost 0 bases, V lost 0 bases, and 12 bases had no gene match. The CDR3 extends over 18 amino acids. The CDR3 reads CASSLAGQGLADSYEQYF. The CDR3 region has the DNA TGTGCCAGCAGCTTGGCTGGTCAGGGCCTAGCGGACTCCTACGAGCAGTACTTC.

V and J are TRBV12-3 or TRBV12-4 and TRBJ1-6; weak D call: TRBD1 (5 bases). The CDR3 contains 13 residues. Trimming shortened V by 4 bases and J by 8 bases, and 9 bases separated the two germline ends. The CDR3 reads CASSYGTYSPLHF. As DNA, the CDR3 is TGTGCCAGCAGTTACGGGACTTATTCACCCCTCCACTTT.

This CDR3 is CAIGVRREGYEQYF. CDR3 in DNA: TGTGCCATCGGGGTTAGGCGGGAAGGTTACGAGCAGTACTTC. The V call is TRBV10-3, the J call TRBJ2-7; TRBD2 might be the D (6 bases). This CDR3 region has 14 residues. CDR1 and CDR2 (germline): ENHRY, SYGVKD. Trimming removed 8 bases from V and 4 bases from J, with 18 bases in between.

J is TRBJ2-1 and V is TRBV19, with no clear D. Germline-derived CDR1 and CDR2 are LNHDA and SQIVND (reference sequence). This CDR3 has 16 residues. The V end lost 5 bases, the J end lost 4 bases, and 18 bases lay between the germline ends. CDR3 DNA: TGTGCCAGTAGTGGCGCAAGGAGAGGCTTATACAATGAGCAGTTCTTC. It encodes CASSGARRGLYNEQFF.

The chain recombines TRBV6-6 with TRBJ1-5; the D gene is possibly TRBD1 (6 bases). CDR1 MNHNY and CDR2 SVGAGI come from the germline V gene (reference sequence). The V end was cut by 5 bases, the J end by 8 bases, with 16 bases between. The CDR3 totals 14 residues. CDR3 bases: TGTGCCAGCAGTCCGCGGGGGCTTAAGGAGCCCCAGCATTTT. Translated, it gives CASSPRGLKEPQHF.

The rearrangement uses TRBV5-1 and TRBJ2-2; TRBD1 matches 8 bases. Germline CDR1 SGHRS, CDR2 YFSETQ. This CDR3 is 15 amino acids long. Trimming took 1 base from V and 5 from J; bases not matched to a gene: 4. Here the CDR3 reads CASSLPGGGTGELFF. The CDR3 bases are TGCGCCAGCAGCTTGCCAGGGGGCGGGACCGGGGAGCTGTTTTTT. The whole variable domain, filled in from reference TRBV5-1 and TRBJ2-2, reads KAGVTQTPRYLIKTRGQQVTLSCSPISGHRSVSWYQQTPGQGLQFLFEYFSETQRNKGNFPGRFSGRQFSNSRSEMNVSTLELGDSALYLCASSLPGGGTGELFFGEGSRLTVL.

The CDR3: CASSLPMGGALSGNTIYF. CDR3 nucleotide sequence: TGCGCCAGCAGCCTTCCCATGGGGGGGGCACTCTCTGGAAACACCATATATTTT. The rearrangement uses TRBV4-1 and TRBJ1-3; possible D gene TRBD1, 6 bases. CDR1 and CDR2 (germline): MGHRA, YSYEKL. The CDR3 is 18 amino acids. Trimming stripped 4 bases from V and 0 bases from J, with 19 bases between.

J is TRBJ2-1 and V is TRBV3-1 (or the pseudogene TRBV3-2), with 11 bases matching TRBD2. CDR1 LGHDT and CDR2 YNNKEL come from the germline V gene (reference sequence). CDR3 length: 13 amino acids. The junction had 0 bases not matched to a gene; V was cut back by 4 bases and J by 7 bases. CDR3: CASSLAGGNEQFF. DNA of the CDR3: TGTGCCAGCAGCCTAGCGGGAGGGAATGAGCAGTTCTTC.

The CDR3 sequence: CASSSQMNTEAFF. DNA for the CDR3: TGTGCCAGCAGCAGTCAGATGAACACTGAAGCTTTCTTT. The chain joins TRBV7-9 to TRBJ1-1; D ambiguous. Germline V lookup: CDR1 SEHNR, CDR2 FQNEAQ (reference sequence). The CDR3 contains 13 residues. Trimming cost V 5 bases and J 0 bases, with 7 bases left between them.

The CDR3 spells CASSQDNRNRGYGYTF. In DNA, the CDR3 is TGCGCCAGCAGCCAAGATAATCGCAACAGGGGCTATGGCTACACCTTC. The chain has TRBV4-1 and TRBJ1-2, with TRBD1 identical over 7 bases. Unmatched junction bases numbered 8, after V lost 0 bases and J lost 4 bases. The CDR3 spans 16 residues. Germline V gene sequence: CDR1 MGHRA, CDR2 YSYEKL.

The chain employs TRBV18 and TRBJ1-1, with D tentatively TRBD1 (5 bases). Trimming removed 3 bases at V and 4 bases at J, with 15 bases between. CDR1 and CDR2 (germline): KGHSH, LQKENI. The CDR3 is made up of 15 amino acids. The DNA for the CDR3 is TGTGCCAGCTCACCCTCGGTCGACAGCTCCACTGAAGCTTTCTTT. It encodes CASSPSVDSSTEAFF.

V usage is TRBV27 and J usage is TRBJ2-7, with 8 bases identical to TRBD2. Looked up from germline, CDR1 is MNHEY and CDR2 is SMNVEV (reference sequence). J was trimmed by 2 bases and V by 5 bases; bases with no gene match: 5. There are 14 residues in the CDR3. The CDR3 DNA follows: TGTGCCAGCAGTCCAGTAGCGGGAACCTACGAGCAGTACTTC. Protein: CASSPVAGTYEQYF.

V usage is TRBV6-5 and J usage is TRBJ1-2, with 7 bases identical to TRBD1. The CDR3 is 14 amino acids. After removal of 7 bases from V and 3 bases from J, the junction contained 8 bases not matched to a gene. Germline V gives CDR1 MNHEY, CDR2 SVGAGI. The CDR3 spells CASNPTGNYYGYTF. The DNA of the CDR3 is TGTGCCAGCAACCCGACAGGGAATTACTATGGCTACACCTTC.

This clone was counted only a few times. The chain carries TRBV5-1 and TRBJ2-1; possible D gene TRBD2, 6 bases. Trimming pared 6 bases from V and 4 bases from J, leaving 17 bases between. Germline values: CDR1 SGHRS, CDR2 YFSETQ. This CDR3 has 15 residues. The CDR3 loop reads CASKNFGGAYNEQFF. The DNA for the CDR3 is TGCGCCAGCAAGAATTTCGGAGGGGCGTACAATGAGCAGTTCTTC.

The chain employs TRBV27 and TRBJ2-7, with D tentatively TRBD2 (5 bases). V dropped 6 bases and J dropped 6 bases, with 21 bases sitting between them. The CDR3 contains 15 residues. CDR1 is MNHEY and CDR2 is SMNVEV in the germline V gene (reference sequence). CDR3 nucleotides: TGTGCCAGCAGCCCTAACTGGTCCCCTGCGGGCGAGCAGTACTTC. Amino acids: CASSPNWSPAGEQYF.

The chain recombines TRBV15 with TRBJ2-1, with D perhaps matching TRBD1 (5 bases). The V and J ends lost 0 bases and 6 bases respectively, with 12 bases between them. Germline CDR1 reads LNHNV; CDR2 reads YYDKDF (reference sequence). The CDR3 sequence is 15 residues long. The CDR3 here is CATSRDVQAGNEQFF. CDR3 DNA: TGTGCCACCAGCAGAGATGTACAGGCCGGCAATGAGCAGTTCTTC. The full variable domain, with the rest looked up from reference TRBV15 and TRBJ2-1, is DAMVIQNPRYQVTQFGKPVTLSCSQTLNHNVMYWYQQKSSQAPKLLFHYYDKDFNNEADTPDNFQSRRPNTSFCFLDIRSPGLGDTAMYLCATSRDVQAGNEQFFGPGTRLTVL.

This clone has more than one count but fewer than ten. The chain combines TRBV6-4 with TRBJ1-2, with 9 bases that match TRBD1. CDR3 length: 13 residues. Trimming removed 6 bases from V and 3 bases from J; junction bases left unmatched: 2. The germline CDR1 and CDR2 sequences are MRHNA and SNTAGT. CDR3 nucleotides: TGTGCCAGCAGCTACAGGGGGCACTATGGCTACACCTTC. Encoded protein: CASSYRGHYGYTF.

This clone has more than one count but fewer than ten. The chain joins TRBV20-1 to TRBJ2-1; D may be TRBD1 (6 bases). CDR1 DFQATT and CDR2 SNEGSKA come from the germline V gene (reference sequence). The V and J ends lost 5 bases and 9 bases respectively, with 11 bases between them. The CDR3 totals 11 residues. The CDR3 DNA sequence: TGCAGTGCTGATACAGGGATTGAGCAGTTCTTC. The encoded protein is CSADTGIEQFF.

The chain links TRBV6-5 to TRBJ1-1; 8 nucleotides match TRBD1. J was trimmed by 5 bases and V by 6 bases; bases with no gene match: 5. This CDR3 contains 13 residues. Germline loops: CDR1 MNHEY, CDR2 SVGAGI. The CDR3 is CASSDRGTTEAFF. For the CDR3, the DNA is TGTGCCAGCAGCGACAGGGGAACTACTGAAGCTTTCTTT.